This TCR beta chain was observed in a study of sequential checkpoint blockade in melanoma. On the study more broadly: Randomization was 1:1 between first-line nivolumab→ipilimumab and ipilimumab→nivolumab. After both sequences, patients received maintenance nivolumab.

Method: immunoSEQ multiplex PCR; TCRdb's copy keeps in-frame clones and lacks some. In the table there are more than 15,000 clones, roughly 70% of which are singletons. Regarding treatment: randomized to nivolumab then ipilimumab (arm A) or the reverse (arm B). The CDR3 has 17 residues. Germline values: CDR1 SGHNT, CDR2 YYREEE (reference sequence). The trim removed 4 bases at V and 5 bases at J, leaving 15 bases unmatched. The sequence was obtained from a human donor with melanoma. J is TRBJ2-5 and V is TRBV5-4, with TRBD1 matching over 9 bases. Sequencing used CD8+ T cells sorted from blood (inferred from file names), obtained from a patient given nivolumab and ipilimumab in sequence. CDR3 protein: CASSQPGQGFDWETQYF. CDR3 DNA sequence: TGTGCCAGCAGCCAGCCGGGACAGGGTTTTGACTGGGAGACCCAGTACTTC.